The clone carrying this TCR beta chain was seen only a few times. Its target is not known. Germline CDR1 DFQATT, CDR2 SNEGSKA (reference sequence). Trimming removed 2 bases from V and 10 bases from J, with 21 bases in between. CDR3 size: 16 residues. Quantitative molecular-barcoded 5'-RACE generated the TCR beta libraries. Via MiXCR, TCRdb re-called the 5' RACE reads, giving one row per CDR3 protein. The sample shows more than 600,000 distinct CDR3 sequences, roughly 19% of them seen only once. The sample belongs to a study of CD8 T cells in ankylosing spondylitis. Findings and caveats of the study: Blood from ankylosing spondylitis patients appeared to carry a characteristic roughly eight-variant TCR beta motif. There was reportedly significant enrichment of clones that were disease-linked in matched ankylosing spondylitis synovial fluid.

The sample consisted of blood, either unsorted or a sorted T cell fraction (not recorded which). J is TRBJ1-6 and V is TRBV20-1; D is perhaps TRBD1 (5 bases). This TCR derives from a male donor with ankylosing spondylitis. Written as DNA, the CDR3 is TGCAGTGCTAGATTGCTCGGGCAGGAGGGGTGGTCACCCCTCCACTTT. As protein: CSARLLGQEGWSPLHF.